The 24 T cell receptor beta chains below were found in one sample sequenced in a study of shared clonotypes between healthy human individuals. Produced via immunoSEQ multiplex PCR; TCRdb's table is partial and in-frame only. This repertoire shows over a million clones, around 74% found once; its top ten account for 1.4% to 1.5%. Sequences were obtained from memory CD4+ T cells sorted from blood. As to subset: CD45RA-negative fraction. Receptor source: a man younger than 35 in good health.

The chain recombines TRBV2 with TRBJ2-7; D not certain. Germline V lookup: CDR1 SNHLY, CDR2 FYNNEI. V was clipped by 4 bases and J by 2 bases, with 12 bases between them. This CDR3 is built from 14 residues. This CDR3 reads CASSAVQSTYEQYF. As DNA, the CDR3 is TGTGCCAGCAGTGCTGTTCAGTCTACCTACGAGCAGTACTTC.

This chain connects TRBV29-1 to TRBJ1-4, with TRBD1 matching over 9 bases. J gave up 4 bases and V 3 bases, and 6 bases lay outside the gene matches. Germline CDR1 and CDR2: SQVTM and ANQGSEA. This CDR3 has 15 amino acids. CDR3 region: CSVEQWTGVNEKLFF. The CDR3 coding sequence is TGCAGCGTTGAGCAGTGGACAGGGGTTAATGAAAAACTGTTTTTT.

V and J are TRBV5-6 and TRBJ1-3; TRBD1 matches at 8 bases. V shed 3 bases, J shed 7 bases, and the junction held 6 bases outside the gene matches. Germline V gene data show CDR1 as SGHDT and CDR2 as YYEEEE. The CDR3 contains 14 residues. CDR3 in amino acids: CASSWTGSRNTIYF. The CDR3 DNA sequence: TGTGCCAGCAGCTGGACAGGGAGTCGGAACACCATATATTTT.

This clone was seen a few times. The same CDR3 can be traced to other DNA sequences in this sample. This chain connects TRBV7-9 to TRBJ1-3; 7 bases map to TRBD1. CDR1 is SEHNR, CDR2 FQNEAQ, per germline (reference sequence). V lost 6 bases, J lost 7 bases, and 12 bases stayed unmatched. This CDR3 comprises 15 residues. The CDR3 loop is CASSLTTGSGNTIYF. The CDR3 DNA is TGTGCCAGCAGTTTGACGACAGGGTCGGGCAACACCATATATTTT.

This chain links TRBV2 with TRBJ1-5, with 7 bases identical to TRBD1. The CDR3 loop spans 14 amino acids. V lost 5 bases to trimming and J lost 2 bases; unmatched junction nucleotides: 3. Per the germline V gene, CDR1 is SNHLY and CDR2 is FYNNEI. DNA for the CDR3: TGTGCCAGCAGTACGGGGACAGGCAATCAGCCCCAGCATTTT. It yields the protein CASSTGTGNQPQHF.

The chain is built from TRBV5-1 and TRBJ2-3, with a possible D match to TRBD2 (5 bases). The CDR3 extends over 14 amino acids. CDR1 and CDR2 (germline): SGHRS, YFSETQ. Deletions cut 4 bases from V and 3 bases from J, with 12 bases between. The CDR3 DNA sequence: TGCGCCAGCAGCCATGACTATTCGACAGATACGCAGTATTTT. Its protein product is CASSHDYSTDTQYF.

The chain has TRBV9 and TRBJ2-7; 9 bases align to TRBD2. The trim removed 3 bases at V and 3 bases at J, leaving 7 bases unmatched. CDR3 length: 15 amino acids. Germline CDR1 and CDR2: SGDLS and YYNGEE. CDR3 in DNA: TGTGCCAGCAGCGAGAGTAGCGGGGGACACTACGAGCAGTACTTC. Amino acids: CASSESSGGHYEQYF.

V gene TRBV11-2 combines with J gene TRBJ2-1, with TRBD2 matching 10 bases. V was clipped by 2 bases and J by 7 bases; unmatched bases: 2. The CDR3 spans 14 residues. Germline V gene data show CDR1 as SGHAT and CDR2 as FQNNGV. The CDR3 DNA reads as TGTGCCAGCAGCTTATTAGCGGGAGGAAATGAGCAGTTCTTC. Translation: CASSLLAGGNEQFF.

The genes are TRBV30 and TRBJ1-2; the match to TRBD1 covers 11 bases. The CDR3 is made up of 16 amino acids. Germline CDR1 is GTSNPN and CDR2 is SVGIG (reference sequence). V trimming: 4 bases; J trimming: 5 bases; junction bases outside the gene matches: 12. The CDR3 DNA is TGTGCCTGGACCATGGAGGACAGGGGGCAGAATTATGGCTACACCTTC. Its protein is CAWTMEDRGQNYGYTF.

This sequence joins TRBV18 and TRBJ1-1; D is unclear. V lost 3 bases and J 4 bases, leaving 18 bases between the germline ends. This CDR3 spans 16 amino acids. Germline V gene sequence: CDR1 KGHSH, CDR2 LQKENI. CDR3 nucleotides: TGTGCCAGCTCACCCGACTTAAAAGTAGTAGGCACTGAAGCTTTCTTT. Translated: CASSPDLKVVGTEAFF.

The genes are TRBV12-5 and TRBJ2-7; D not resolved. The CDR3 loop spans 13 amino acids. V was shortened by 2 bases and J by 0 bases, with 5 bases between the two germline ends. Germline V gene lookup returns CDR1 LGHNT and CDR2 FRNRAP. Written as DNA, the CDR3 is TGTGCTAGTGGTTTGCCCCCCTCCTACGAGCAGTACTTC. It yields the protein CASGLPPSYEQYF.

The gene calls are TRBV18 and TRBJ1-1, with D possibly TRBD1 on 5 matching bases. CDR1 KGHSH and CDR2 LQKENI come from the germline V gene. V lost 6 bases and J 1 base, leaving 21 bases between the germline ends. There are 17 residues in the CDR3. Here the CDR3 reads CASSLFDLGAKNTEAFF. In DNA, the CDR3 is TGTGCCAGCTCCCTTTTCGACCTAGGGGCGAAGAACACTGAAGCTTTCTTT.

The rearrangement links TRBV5-4 to TRBJ2-5; no clear D gene. Trimming removed 3 bases from V and 5 bases from J, with 11 bases in between. Germline V gives CDR1 SGHNT, CDR2 YYREEE (reference sequence). The CDR3 is made up of 13 amino acids. DNA for the CDR3: TGTGCCAGCAGCTCCCGGTCCGGCGAGACCCAGTACTTC. This translates into CASSSRSGETQYF.

J is TRBJ2-5 and V is TRBV6-5; the D gene could be TRBD1 or TRBD2 (5 bases each). This CDR3 is 14 amino acids long. With 5 bases removed from V and 4 bases from J, the gap between germline ends came to 14 bases. From germline, CDR1 is MNHEY and CDR2 SVGAGI. CDR3 region: CASSIGTSLETQYF. The CDR3 DNA follows: TGTGCCAGCAGTATCGGGACCAGCCTAGAGACCCAGTACTTC.

This chain joins TRBV11-2 and TRBJ2-7; 12 nucleotides match TRBD2. The CDR3 runs to 19 residues. Losses at the gene ends were 5 bases for V and 0 bases for J; bases not matched to a gene: 14. Per germline, CDR1 SGHAT and CDR2 FQNNGV. CDR3 sequence: CASSLNPRLAGAGSYEQYF. In nucleotides, the CDR3 is TGTGCCAGCAGCCTCAATCCGCGACTAGCGGGAGCGGGCTCCTACGAGCAGTACTTC.

The CDR3 protein is CASTQGQDNSPLHF. CDR3 sequence (DNA): TGTGCCAGCACCCAGGGTCAGGATAATTCACCCCTCCACTTT. This rearrangement joins TRBV4-2 to TRBJ1-6, with a tentative D call TRBD1 (5 bases). Germline V gene sequence: CDR1 LGHNA, CDR2 YNFKEQ. This CDR3 is 14 amino acids long. Trimming removed 7 bases from V and 5 bases from J, with 12 bases in between.

Points on this clone: Other DNA sequences within the sample encode an identical CDR3. The chain employs TRBV11-2 and TRBJ1-2; D is unresolved. V lost 5 bases to trimming and J lost 2 bases, with 9 bases between them. There are 13 residues in the CDR3. Germline-derived CDR1 and CDR2 are SGHAT and FQNNGV. CDR3 nucleotide sequence: TGTGCCAGCAGCCCCACCGTGAACTATGGCTACACCTTC. It specifies CASSPTVNYGYTF. The full variable domain, in which reference TRBV11-2 and TRBJ1-2 provide the parts outside the CDR3, is EAGVAQSPRYKIIEKRQSVAFWCNPISGHATLYWYQQILGQGPKLLIQFQNNGVVDDSQLPKDRFSAERLKGVDSTLKIQPAKLEDSAVYLCASSPTVNYGYTFGSGTRLTVV.

The chain has TRBV18 and TRBJ1-6; D is ambiguous. Per the germline V gene, CDR1 is KGHSH and CDR2 is LQKENI. V lost 1 base and J 4 bases, leaving 8 bases between the germline ends. This CDR3 comprises 15 residues. The CDR3 region has the DNA TGTGCCAGCTCACCACAGGAGACTTATAATTCACCCCTCCACTTT. Residues: CASSPQETYNSPLHF.

V usage is TRBV4-1 and J usage is TRBJ1-2; D is undetermined. The CDR3 consists of 14 residues. Germline V gene sequence: CDR1 MGHRA, CDR2 YSYEKL. The ends were cut back, 1 base at V and 0 bases at J, with 6 bases in the middle. CDR3 coding DNA: TGCGCCAGCAGCCAAGCCTTAGCTAACTATGGCTACACCTTC. This gives the protein CASSQALANYGYTF.

In this sample, this clone turned up a few times. Other DNA sequences in this specimen translate into the identical CDR3. The V gene is TRBV7-9, the J gene TRBJ1-1; no clear D. CDR1 and CDR2 from the germline V gene are SEHNR and FQNEAQ (reference sequence). The germline V and J ends were trimmed by 2 bases and 5 bases, with 6 bases remaining between them. The CDR3 has 12 amino acids. Here the CDR3 reads CASSLSGTEAFF. For the CDR3, the DNA is TGTGCCAGCAGCTTAAGTGGGACTGAAGCTTTCTTT.

The chain combines TRBV25-1 with TRBJ2-3, with D possibly matching TRBD1 (5 bases). V was trimmed by 6 bases and J by 0 bases, leaving 13 bases between them. This CDR3 spans 15 amino acids. CDR1 and CDR2 from the germline V gene are MGHDK and SYGVNS. The CDR3 bases are TGTGCCAGCAGCCTTGGGCCAGGGAGCACAGATACGCAGTATTTT. Its translation: CASSLGPGSTDTQYF.

This clone was seen only once. The chain combines TRBV9 with TRBJ2-1; 7 nucleotides match TRBD1. Trimming took 0 bases from V and 4 from J; bases not matched to a gene: 10. The CDR3 has 17 amino acids. Germline V gives CDR1 SGDLS, CDR2 YYNGEE. As DNA, the CDR3 is TGTGCCAGCAGCGTAGCCGGGACAGCTGCATTGTACAATGAGCAGTTCTTC. Translating it yields CASSVAGTAALYNEQFF. The full variable domain, rest sourced from reference TRBV9 and TRBJ2-1, is DSGVTQTPKHLITATGQRVTLRCSPRSGDLSVYWYQQSLDQGLQFLIQYYNGEERAKGNILERFSAQQFPDLHSELNLSSLELGDSALYFCASSVAGTAALYNEQFFGPGTRLTVL.

J is TRBJ2-7 and V is TRBV7-9; TRBD2 might be the D (5 bases). Trimming stripped 5 bases from V and 4 bases from J, with 15 bases between. Germline V CDR1 and CDR2: SEHNR, FQNEAQ (reference sequence). This CDR3 comprises 14 residues. The DNA for the CDR3 is TGTGCCAGCAGCCTTGAGGGATATATTTACGAGCAGTACTTC. It specifies CASSLEGYIYEQYF.

The rearrangement links TRBV2 to TRBJ2-6; tentatively, D is TRBD1 (5 bases). V lost 3 bases to trimming and J lost 3 bases, with 12 bases between them. The CDR3 extends over 16 amino acids. The V gene's germline CDR1 is SNHLY and CDR2 FYNNEI. CDR3 protein: CASSEIRAGGANVLTF. CDR3 DNA: TGTGCCAGCAGTGAGATCAGGGCAGGTGGGGCCAACGTCCTGACTTTC.